A selection of T cell receptor beta chains follows, all from one sample in a study of beta chain features in type 1 diabetes. Sequencing used immunoSEQ multiplex PCR; TCRdb keeps in-frame clones, though not all of them. This table holds over 150,000 clones, about 13% found once. The specimen was central memory CD4+ T cells from blood. The receptor source for this set is a woman aged 18 to 35 in good health. CDR3s include the opening cysteine and the closing phenylalanine or tryptophan. The D gene is left open where the match is weak. Size values are once, few and many counts, or a class for expanded clones, and some rows have none.

V: TRBV7-2; J: TRBJ2-1; size: many; D: TRBD2; DNA: TGTGCCAGCAGCTTTCCCGGGACTAGCGGGAGGGAGCAGTTCTTC; CDR3: CASSFPGTSGREQFF
V: TRBV14; J: TRBJ2-1; size: -; D: TRBD2; DNA: TGTGCCAGCAGCCCCCTAGGGACGGGAGGACTAAGAAATGAGCAGTTCTTC; CDR3: CASSPLGTGGLRNEQFF
V: TRBV11-2; J: TRBJ2-7; size: -; D: TRBD1; DNA: TGTGCCAGCAGCTTAGACGGACAGGGCCTCTACGAGCAGTACTTC; CDR3: CASSLDGQGLYEQYF
V: TRBV7-9; J: TRBJ1-2; size: -; D: TRBD1; DNA: TGTGCCAGCAGCCCCTCTCCGGGACAGGGTAACTATGGCTACACCTTC; CDR3: CASSPSPGQGNYGYTF
V: TRBV2; J: TRBJ2-3; size: few; D: -; DNA: TGTGCCAGCAGTGGGGGAGTTGCTAGCACAGATACGCAGTATTTT; CDR3: CASSGGVASTDTQYF
V: TRBV28; J: TRBJ2-6; size: -; D: -; DNA: TGTGCCAGCAGTCCCGGACACGTCTCTGGGGCCAACGTCCTGACTTTC; CDR3: CASSPGHVSGANVLTF
V: TRBV6-5; J: TRBJ2-1; size: few; D: TRBD1; DNA: TGTGCCAGCAGAACAGGGGGGTCTGCCAATGAGCAGTTCTTC; CDR3: CASRTGGSANEQFF
V: TRBV19; J: TRBJ1-2; size: few; D: -; DNA: TGTGCCAGTAGTTTTACTAACTATGGCTACACCTTC; CDR3: CASSFTNYGYTF
V: TRBV19; J: TRBJ2-4; size: many; D: TRBD2; DNA: TGTGCCAGTAGTCCCTACGGACTAGCGGTAGCCAAAAACATTCAGTACTTC; CDR3: CASSPYGLAVAKNIQYF
V: TRBV30; J: TRBJ1-1; size: few; D: -; DNA: TGTGCCTGGAGGCGGACAGTAGCCATGAACACTGAAGCTTTCTTT; CDR3: CAWRRTVAMNTEAFF
V: TRBV5-6; J: TRBJ2-5; size: -; D: -; DNA: TGTGCCAGCAGCTTGGTAGGGCAGGGGACGGAGACCCAGTACTTC; CDR3: CASSLVGQGTETQYF
V: TRBV2; J: TRBJ1-2; size: -; D: -; DNA: TGTGCTATGCGACATACTAACTATGGCTACACCTTC; CDR3: CAMRHTNYGYTF
V: TRBV30; J: TRBJ2-7; size: few; D: TRBD1; DNA: TGTGCCTGGAGCCTTTCCGGGACAGGGAGCTCCTACGAGCAGTACTTC; CDR3: CAWSLSGTGSSYEQYF
V: TRBV7-9; J: TRBJ1-2; size: -; D: TRBD1; DNA: TGTGCCAGCAGTTGGACAGGGGGAAGCTATGGCTACACCTTC; CDR3: CASSWTGGSYGYTF
V: TRBV2; J: TRBJ2-3; size: -; D: -; DNA: TGTGCCAGCAGTCTACTTAATGTTGGCACAGATACGCAGTATTTT; CDR3: CASSLLNVGTDTQYF
V: TRBV28; J: TRBJ2-7; size: -; D: TRBD1; DNA: TGTGCCAGCAGTTTTCTAGGACAGGGGTTGCACGAGCAGTACTTC; CDR3: CASSFLGQGLHEQYF
V: TRBV28; J: TRBJ2-7; size: -; D: -; DNA: TGTGCCAGCACCCTCCCCCCCTGGACTGCATCCCACGAGCAGTACTTC; CDR3: CASTLPPWTASHEQYF
V: TRBV9; J: TRBJ2-3; size: -; D: -; DNA: TGTGCCAGCAGCGTAGAAAGCGGCCCAGATACGCAGTATTTT; CDR3: CASSVESGPDTQYF
V: TRBV11-1; J: TRBJ2-2; size: -; D: TRBD2; DNA: TGTGCCAGCAGCTTTTCACTAGCGGGAGGCGGTGGAGGCGGGGAGCTGTTTTTT; CDR3: CASSFSLAGGGGGGELFF
V: TRBV28; J: TRBJ2-3; size: few; D: -; DNA: TGTGCCTCCCTGGTAGGGGGCACAGATACGCAGTATTTT; CDR3: CASLVGGTDTQYF
V: TRBV25-1; J: TRBJ2-1; size: few; D: -; DNA: TGTGCCAGCAGTGCCTTCCCAGGGCTCCGAAATGAGCAGTTCTTC; CDR3: CASSAFPGLRNEQFF
V: TRBV19; J: TRBJ2-2; size: -; D: TRBD1; DNA: TGTGCCAGTAGTCCCGGGACAGGTCACACCGGGGAGCTGTTTTTT; CDR3: CASSPGTGHTGELFF
V: TRBV15; J: TRBJ2-3; size: many; D: -; DNA: TGTGCCACCAGCCGACTTCCGAAAGATACGCAGTATTTT; CDR3: CATSRLPKDTQYF
V: TRBV7-3; J: TRBJ1-1; size: few; D: -; DNA: TGTGCCAGCAGCTTGCAGATGAACACTGAAGCTTTCTTT; CDR3: CASSLQMNTEAFF
V: TRBV28; J: TRBJ2-7; size: -; D: TRBD2; DNA: TGTGCCAGCAGTTCCCCAGCGGGAGTTAGCTACGAGCAGTACTTC; CDR3: CASSSPAGVSYEQYF
V: TRBV5-1; J: TRBJ2-7; size: few; D: TRBD2; DNA: TGCGCCAGCAGCCCGGGACTAGCGGTTTCCTACGAGCAGTACTTC; CDR3: CASSPGLAVSYEQYF
V: TRBV18; J: TRBJ2-5; size: -; D: TRBD2; DNA: TGTGCCAGCTCACCCCGGGAGGTCGGGATCCGGGAGACCCAGTACTTC; CDR3: CASSPREVGIRETQYF
V: TRBV5-1; J: TRBJ1-1; size: -; D: TRBD1; DNA: TGCGCCAGCAGCTCCCGGGACAGTATGAACACTGAAGCTTTCTTT; CDR3: CASSSRDSMNTEAFF
V: TRBV15; J: TRBJ2-1; size: few; D: -; DNA: TGTGCCACCAGCAGAGTTGCAAGCCGGGGGAATGAGCAGTTCTTC; CDR3: CATSRVASRGNEQFF
V: TRBV30; J: TRBJ1-2; size: few; D: -; DNA: TGTGCCTGGAGTGGCCCCGGGGCAGGGACTTACTATGGCTACACCTTC; CDR3: CAWSGPGAGTYYGYTF
V: TRBV11-2; J: TRBJ2-2; size: -; D: TRBD2; DNA: TGTGCCAGCAGCCCCGCGGGAGGGCCGACCGGGGAGCTGTTTTTT; CDR3: CASSPAGGPTGELFF
V: TRBV14; J: TRBJ2-2; size: few; D: TRBD1; DNA: TGTGCCAGCAGACCCACAGGGGTCGGGGAGCTGTTTTTT; CDR3: CASRPTGVGELFF
V: TRBV2; J: TRBJ2-2; size: many; D: -; DNA: TGTGCCAGCAGACCGGGTTTGAACACCGGGGAGCTGTTTTTT; CDR3: CASRPGLNTGELFF
V: TRBV9; J: TRBJ2-3; size: many; D: -; DNA: TGTGCCAGCGCCAGGGGAGGGGCGGTCACGCAGTATTTT; CDR3: CASARGGAVTQYF
V: TRBV30; J: TRBJ2-7; size: few; D: TRBD1; DNA: TGTGCCTGGAACCCTAGGTATAACAGGGGGCTATCCTACGAGCAGTACTTC; CDR3: CAWNPRYNRGLSYEQYF
V: TRBV18; J: TRBJ2-3; size: -; D: -; DNA: TGTGCCAGCTCACCAAGAACGGGATCTCCAGATACGCAGTATTTT; CDR3: CASSPRTGSPDTQYF